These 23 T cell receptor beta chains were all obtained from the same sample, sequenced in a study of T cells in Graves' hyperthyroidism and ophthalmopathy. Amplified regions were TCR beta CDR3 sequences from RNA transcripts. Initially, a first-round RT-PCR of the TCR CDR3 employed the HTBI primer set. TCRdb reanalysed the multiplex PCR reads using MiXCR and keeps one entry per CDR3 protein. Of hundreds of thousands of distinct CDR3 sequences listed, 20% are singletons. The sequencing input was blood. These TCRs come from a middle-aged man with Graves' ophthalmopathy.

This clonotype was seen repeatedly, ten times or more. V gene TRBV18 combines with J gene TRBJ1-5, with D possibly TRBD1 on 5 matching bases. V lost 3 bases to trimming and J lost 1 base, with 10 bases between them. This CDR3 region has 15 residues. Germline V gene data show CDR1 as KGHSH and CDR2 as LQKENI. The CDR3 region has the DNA TGTGCCAGCTCACCTTCCGGACACAGCAATCAGCCCCAGCATTTT. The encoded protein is CASSPSGHSNQPQHF.

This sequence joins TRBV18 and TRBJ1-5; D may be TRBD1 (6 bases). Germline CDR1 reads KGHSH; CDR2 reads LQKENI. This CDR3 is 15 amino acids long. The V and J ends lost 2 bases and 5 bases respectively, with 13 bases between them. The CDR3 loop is CASSPSTGHDQPQHF. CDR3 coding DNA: TGTGCCAGCTCACCATCGACAGGTCATGATCAGCCCCAGCATTTT.

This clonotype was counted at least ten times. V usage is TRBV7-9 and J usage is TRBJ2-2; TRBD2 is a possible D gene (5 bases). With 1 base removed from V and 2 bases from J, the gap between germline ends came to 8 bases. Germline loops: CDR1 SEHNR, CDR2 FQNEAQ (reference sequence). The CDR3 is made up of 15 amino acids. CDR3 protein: CASSLGGPNTGELFF. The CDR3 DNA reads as TGTGCCAGCAGCTTAGGAGGGCCAAACACCGGGGAGCTGTTTTTT. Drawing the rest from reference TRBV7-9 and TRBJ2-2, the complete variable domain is DTGVSQNPRHKITKRGQNVTFRCDPISEHNRLYWYRQTLGQGPEFLTYFQNEAQLEKSRLLSDRFSAERPKGSFSTLEIQRTEQGDSAMYLCASSLGGPNTGELFFGEGSRLTVL.

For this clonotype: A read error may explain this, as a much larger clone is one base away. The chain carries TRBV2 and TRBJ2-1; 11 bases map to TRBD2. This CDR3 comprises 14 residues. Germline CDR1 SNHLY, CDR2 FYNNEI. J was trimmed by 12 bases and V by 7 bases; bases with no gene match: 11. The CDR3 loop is CASIAGRLAGGQFF. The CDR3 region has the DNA TGTGCCAGCATCGCCGGGCGGCTAGCGGGGGGGCAGTTCTTC.

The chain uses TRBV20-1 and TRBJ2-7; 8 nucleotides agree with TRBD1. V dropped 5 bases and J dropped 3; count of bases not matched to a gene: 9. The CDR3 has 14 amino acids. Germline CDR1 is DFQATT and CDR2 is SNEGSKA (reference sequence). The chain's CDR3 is CSAWTGTGGYEQYF. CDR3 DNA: TGCAGTGCTTGGACTGGGACAGGTGGCTACGAGCAGTACTTC.

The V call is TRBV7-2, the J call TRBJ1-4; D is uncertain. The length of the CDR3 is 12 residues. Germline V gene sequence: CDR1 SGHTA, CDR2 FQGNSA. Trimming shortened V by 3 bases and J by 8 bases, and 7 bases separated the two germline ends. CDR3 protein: CASSFSNEKLFF. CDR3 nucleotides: TGTGCCAGCAGCTTCTCAAACGAAAAACTGTTTTTT.

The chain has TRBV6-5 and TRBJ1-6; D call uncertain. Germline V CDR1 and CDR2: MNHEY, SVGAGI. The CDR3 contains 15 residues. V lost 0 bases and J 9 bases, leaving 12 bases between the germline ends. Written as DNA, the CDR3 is TGTGCCAGCAGTTACTCTATAGACGGCCGTTCACCCCTCCACTTT. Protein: CASSYSIDGRSPLHF.

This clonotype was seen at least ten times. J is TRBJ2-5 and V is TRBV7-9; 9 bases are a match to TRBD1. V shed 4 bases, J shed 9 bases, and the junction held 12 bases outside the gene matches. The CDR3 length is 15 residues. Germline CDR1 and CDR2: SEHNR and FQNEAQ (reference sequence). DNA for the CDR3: TGTGCCAGCAGCTCCGGGACAGGGACGGCTGGGGCCCAGTACTTC. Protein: CASSSGTGTAGAQYF.

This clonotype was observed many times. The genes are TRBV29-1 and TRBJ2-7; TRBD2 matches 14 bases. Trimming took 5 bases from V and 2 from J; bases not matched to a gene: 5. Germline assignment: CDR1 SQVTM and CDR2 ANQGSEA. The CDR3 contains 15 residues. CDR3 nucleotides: TGCAGCGTTCGGGGACTAGCGGGGGAAACCTACGAGCAGTACTTC. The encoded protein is CSVRGLAGETYEQYF.

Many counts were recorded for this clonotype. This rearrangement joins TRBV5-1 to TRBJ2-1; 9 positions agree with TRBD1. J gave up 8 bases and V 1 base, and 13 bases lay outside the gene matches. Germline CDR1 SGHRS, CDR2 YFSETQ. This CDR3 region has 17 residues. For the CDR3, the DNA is TGCGCCAGCAGCTTGCGAGGGACAGGGAGGTCGGTGGATGAGCAGTTCTTC. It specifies CASSLRGTGRSVDEQFF.

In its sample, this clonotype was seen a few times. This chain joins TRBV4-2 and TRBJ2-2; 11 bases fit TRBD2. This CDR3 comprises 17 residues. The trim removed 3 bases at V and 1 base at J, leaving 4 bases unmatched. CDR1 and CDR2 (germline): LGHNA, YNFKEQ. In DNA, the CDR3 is TGTGCCAGCAGCCACCCCCTAGCGGGAGGGAACACCGGGGAGCTGTTTTTT. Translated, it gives CASSHPLAGGNTGELFF.

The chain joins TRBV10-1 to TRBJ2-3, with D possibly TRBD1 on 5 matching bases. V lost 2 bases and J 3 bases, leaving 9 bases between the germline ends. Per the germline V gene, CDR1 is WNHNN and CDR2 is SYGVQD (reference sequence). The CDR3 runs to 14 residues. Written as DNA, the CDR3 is TGCGCCAGCAGTGAGAACAGGAGAACAGATACGCAGTATTTT. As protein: CASSENRRTDTQYF.

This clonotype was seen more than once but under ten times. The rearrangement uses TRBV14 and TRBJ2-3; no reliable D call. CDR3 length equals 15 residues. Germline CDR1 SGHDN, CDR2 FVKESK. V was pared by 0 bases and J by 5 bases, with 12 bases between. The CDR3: CASSQEWRRGDTQYF. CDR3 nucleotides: TGTGCCAGCAGCCAAGAATGGCGCCGCGGAGATACGCAGTATTTT.

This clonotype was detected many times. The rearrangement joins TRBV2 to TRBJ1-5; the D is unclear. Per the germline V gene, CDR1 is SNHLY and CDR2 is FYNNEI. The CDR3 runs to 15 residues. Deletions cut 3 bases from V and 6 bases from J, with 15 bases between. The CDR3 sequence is CASSEGKPVGQPQHF. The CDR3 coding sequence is TGTGCCAGCAGTGAGGGCAAACCGGTTGGTCAGCCCCAGCATTTT.

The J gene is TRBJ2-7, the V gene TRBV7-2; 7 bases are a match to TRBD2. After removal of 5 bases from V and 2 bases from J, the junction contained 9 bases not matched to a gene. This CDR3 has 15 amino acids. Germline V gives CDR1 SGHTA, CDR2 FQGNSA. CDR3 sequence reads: CASSPQAGATYEQYF. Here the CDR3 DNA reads TGTGCCAGCAGCCCACAGGCGGGAGCCACCTACGAGCAGTACTTC.

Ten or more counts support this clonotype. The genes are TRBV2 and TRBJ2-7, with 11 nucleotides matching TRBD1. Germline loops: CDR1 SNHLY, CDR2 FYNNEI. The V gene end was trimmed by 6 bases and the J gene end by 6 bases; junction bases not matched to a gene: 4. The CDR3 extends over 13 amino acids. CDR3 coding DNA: TGTGCCAGCAGACCGGGACAGGGGGGCGAGCAGTACTTC. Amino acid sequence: CASRPGQGGEQYF.

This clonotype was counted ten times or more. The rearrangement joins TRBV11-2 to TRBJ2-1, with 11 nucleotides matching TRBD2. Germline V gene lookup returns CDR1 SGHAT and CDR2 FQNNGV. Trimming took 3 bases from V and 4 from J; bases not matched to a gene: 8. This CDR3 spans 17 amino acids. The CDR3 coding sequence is TGTGCCAGCAGCTTGGGACCCGGACTAGCGGGTTACAATGAGCAGTTCTTC. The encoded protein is CASSLGPGLAGYNEQFF.

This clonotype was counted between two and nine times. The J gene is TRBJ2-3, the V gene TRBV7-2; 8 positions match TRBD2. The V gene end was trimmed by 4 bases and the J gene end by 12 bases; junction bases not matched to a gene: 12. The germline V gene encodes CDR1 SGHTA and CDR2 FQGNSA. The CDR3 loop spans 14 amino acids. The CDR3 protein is CASSYPQSGSRQYF. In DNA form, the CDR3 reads TGTGCCAGCAGCTATCCCCAAAGCGGGAGTCGTCAGTATTTT.

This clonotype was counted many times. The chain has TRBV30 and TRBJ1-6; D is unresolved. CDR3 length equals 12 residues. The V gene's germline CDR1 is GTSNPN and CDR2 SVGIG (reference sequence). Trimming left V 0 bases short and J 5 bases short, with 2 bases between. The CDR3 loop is CAWSVDNSPLHF. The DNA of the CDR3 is TGTGCCTGGAGTGTTGATAATTCACCCCTCCACTTT.

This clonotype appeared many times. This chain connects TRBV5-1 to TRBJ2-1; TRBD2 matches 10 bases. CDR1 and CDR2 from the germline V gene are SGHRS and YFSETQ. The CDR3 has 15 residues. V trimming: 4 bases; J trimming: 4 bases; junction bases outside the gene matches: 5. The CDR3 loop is CASSTSGRDYNEQFF. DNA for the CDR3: TGCGCCAGCAGCACAAGCGGGAGGGATTACAATGAGCAGTTCTTC. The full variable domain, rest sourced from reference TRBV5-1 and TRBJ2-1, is KAGVTQTPRYLIKTRGQQVTLSCSPISGHRSVSWYQQTPGQGLQFLFEYFSETQRNKGNFPGRFSGRQFSNSRSEMNVSTLELGDSALYLCASSTSGRDYNEQFFGPGTRLTVL.

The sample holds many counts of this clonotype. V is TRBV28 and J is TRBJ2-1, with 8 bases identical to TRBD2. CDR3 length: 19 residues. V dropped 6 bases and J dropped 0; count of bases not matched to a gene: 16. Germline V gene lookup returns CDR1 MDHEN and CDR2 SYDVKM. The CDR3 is CASRLRGGSGKSSYNEQFF. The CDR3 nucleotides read TGTGCCAGCAGGCTACGGGGGGGCAGCGGAAAAAGCTCCTACAATGAGCAGTTCTTC.

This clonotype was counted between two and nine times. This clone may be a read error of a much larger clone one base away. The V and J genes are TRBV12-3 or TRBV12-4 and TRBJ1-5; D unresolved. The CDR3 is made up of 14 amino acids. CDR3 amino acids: CASSPNAGSQSQHF. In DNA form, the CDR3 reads TGTGCCAGCAGCCCAAATGCGGGAAGTCAGTCCCAGCATTTT.

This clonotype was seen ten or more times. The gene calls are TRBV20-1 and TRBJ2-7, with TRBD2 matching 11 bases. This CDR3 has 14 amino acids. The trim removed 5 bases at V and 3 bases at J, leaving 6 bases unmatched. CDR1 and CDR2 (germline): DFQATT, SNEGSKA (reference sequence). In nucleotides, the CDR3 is TGCAGTGCTGGAAGACTAGCGGGACTCTACGAGCAGTACTTC. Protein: CSAGRLAGLYEQYF.